A single sample is the source of the 21 T cell receptor beta chains below, sequenced in a study of blood T cell repertoires in COVID-19. Some clones are missing from TCRdb's copy, which holds only in-frame ones; the method was immunoSEQ multiplex PCR. This table has 250,000 to 350,000 clones, 85% to 90% appearing once. The sequenced sample consisted of peripheral blood. These receptors came from a woman aged 25-40 years with COVID-19, enrolled during active disease.

The chain uses TRBV28 and TRBJ1-5; D remains ambiguous. The CDR3 sequence is 15 residues long. The germline V gene encodes CDR1 MDHEN and CDR2 SYDVKM. V lost 2 bases and J lost 3, with 11 bases in between. The CDR3 loop is CASSLNWQINQPQHF. CDR3 in DNA: TGTGCCAGCAGTTTAAATTGGCAGATCAATCAGCCCCAGCATTTT.

This chain connects TRBV6-5 to TRBJ1-3; 7 bases align to TRBD1. CDR1 is MNHEY, CDR2 SVGAGI, per germline. The CDR3 has 14 residues. The V and J ends lost 6 bases and 2 bases, in that order; junction bases with no gene match: 4. The CDR3 loop is CASRDDRAGNTIYF. The CDR3 DNA follows: TGTGCCAGCAGAGACGACAGGGCTGGAAACACCATATATTTT.

This sequence joins TRBV29-1 and TRBJ2-3, with 14 bases fitting TRBD2. CDR1 SQVTM and CDR2 ANQGSEA come from the germline V gene. Trimming removed 5 bases from V and 1 base from J; junction bases left unmatched: 2. The CDR3 contains 15 residues. The chain's CDR3 is CSVRLAGGGTDTQYF. The CDR3 nucleotides are TGCAGCGTTAGACTAGCGGGAGGGGGCACAGATACGCAGTATTTT.

The chain links TRBV13 to TRBJ2-6; D is ambiguous. The germline V gene encodes CDR1 PRHDT and CDR2 FYEKMQ (reference sequence). V dropped 4 bases and J dropped 0 bases, with 7 bases sitting between them. The CDR3 covers 15 residues. The CDR3 nucleotides are TGTGCCAGCAGCTCAGTGAACTCTGGGGCCAACGTCCTGACTTTC. It translates to CASSSVNSGANVLTF.

V usage is TRBV18 and J usage is TRBJ1-1; D possibly corresponds to TRBD1 (6 bases). CDR1 is KGHSH, CDR2 LQKENI, per germline. The ends were cut back, 5 bases at V and 2 bases at J, with 12 bases in the middle. This CDR3 comprises 14 residues. CDR3: CASSSWGTNTEAFF. Written as DNA, the CDR3 is TGTGCCAGCTCATCATGGGGGACAAACACTGAAGCTTTCTTT.

This clone was seen once. This rearrangement joins TRBV5-4 to TRBJ2-1, with 9 bases matching TRBD1. The CDR3 has 17 residues. CDR1 and CDR2 from the germline V gene are SGHNT and YYREEE (reference sequence). With 3 bases clipped from V and 8 bases from J, the junction kept 15 bases outside the gene matches. The CDR3 loop reads CASSWPPGQGTGDEQFF. For the CDR3, the DNA is TGTGCCAGCAGCTGGCCGCCGGGACAGGGTACGGGCGATGAGCAGTTCTTC.

V gene TRBV18 combines with J gene TRBJ1-1; D is possibly TRBD1 (6 bases). This CDR3 comprises 14 residues. Germline CDR1 reads KGHSH; CDR2 reads LQKENI. V was pared by 6 bases and J by 5 bases, with 16 bases between. The CDR3 sequence: CASSTTGRETEAFF. In DNA, the CDR3 is TGTGCCAGCTCCACAACAGGGAGGGAGACTGAAGCTTTCTTT.

The chain recombines TRBV5-4 with TRBJ2-2; the match to TRBD2 covers 9 bases. V shed 4 bases, J shed 7 bases, and the junction held 11 bases outside the gene matches. This CDR3 contains 16 residues. Germline assignment: CDR1 SGHNT and CDR2 YYREEE (reference sequence). CDR3: CASSPGLALTGGELFF. In DNA form, the CDR3 reads TGTGCCAGCAGCCCGGGACTAGCCCTAACGGGCGGGGAGCTGTTTTTT.

The genes are TRBV7-3 and TRBJ1-2, with D hard to call. The V gene's germline CDR1 is SGHTA and CDR2 FQGTGA. Trimming took 4 bases from V and 3 from J, leaving 9 bases between them. This CDR3 is 13 amino acids long. CDR3 DNA sequence: TGTGCCAGCAGCTCAAACCGCGACTATGGCTACACCTTC. Translated, it gives CASSSNRDYGYTF.

V is TRBV5-6 and J is TRBJ2-5, with D possibly being TRBD2 (6 bases). Germline lookup yields CDR1 SGHDT and CDR2 YYEEEE. The ends were cut back, 4 bases at V and 3 bases at J, with 13 bases in the middle. The CDR3 length is 14 residues. The CDR3 loop reads CASSAGPNKETQYF. CDR3 coding DNA: TGTGCCAGCAGCGCGGGACCAAATAAAGAGACCCAGTACTTC.

The chain recombines TRBV11-2 with TRBJ2-3; D might be TRBD2 (5 bases). V was shortened by 1 base and J by 8 bases, with 10 bases between the two germline ends. The length of the CDR3 is 13 residues. Germline V lookup: CDR1 SGHAT, CDR2 FQNNGV. CDR3 loop: CASSLGLAATQYF. For the CDR3, the DNA is TGTGCCAGCAGCTTAGGGCTAGCTGCTACGCAGTATTTT. Filled out from reference TRBV11-2 and TRBJ2-3, the complete variable domain reads EAGVAQSPRYKIIEKRQSVAFWCNPISGHATLYWYQQILGQGPKLLIQFQNNGVVDDSQLPKDRFSAERLKGVDSTLKIQPAKLEDSAVYLCASSLGLAATQYFGPGTRLTVL.

The count of this clone is one. This chain joins TRBV9 and TRBJ1-5, with D perhaps TRBD1 (5 bases). The V gene's germline CDR1 is SGDLS and CDR2 YYNGEE. V lost 0 bases and J lost 6, with 13 bases in between. The CDR3 totals 15 residues. As DNA, the CDR3 is TGTGCCAGCAGCGTAGAAGGCAGGGTGGGTCAGCCCCAGCATTTT. It translates to CASSVEGRVGQPQHF.

The V gene is TRBV5-4, the J gene TRBJ2-5, with D unresolved. The CDR3 is 14 residues long. Trimming left V 0 bases short and J 2 bases short, with 8 bases between. Germline loops: CDR1 SGHNT, CDR2 YYREEE (reference sequence). CDR3 residues: CASSLGRRQETQYF. The DNA of the CDR3 is TGTGCCAGCAGCTTGGGCCGCAGACAAGAGACCCAGTACTTC.

The V and J genes are TRBV5-6 and TRBJ1-1, with D perhaps TRBD1 (6 bases). Germline CDR1 and CDR2: SGHDT and YYEEEE. The CDR3 has 14 residues. The germline V and J ends were trimmed by 3 bases and 3 bases, with 12 bases remaining between them. Written as DNA, the CDR3 is TGTGCCAGCAGCTACCCGGACAGTTACACTGAAGCTTTCTTT. Protein: CASSYPDSYTEAFF.

This rearrangement joins TRBV28 to TRBJ1-2; 10 bases agree with TRBD1. Per the germline V gene, CDR1 is MDHEN and CDR2 is SYDVKM. CDR3 length equals 14 residues. V lost 6 bases to trimming and J lost 10 bases; unmatched junction nucleotides: 11. CDR3 region: CASRARDRGFDYTF. CDR3 nucleotide sequence: TGTGCCAGCAGGGCCCGGGACAGGGGATTCGACTACACCTTC.

This chain uses TRBV27 with TRBJ2-7; 8 bases map to TRBD1. This CDR3 spans 13 amino acids. The germline gives CDR1 MNHEY, CDR2 SMNVEV (reference sequence). Germline trimming cut 6 bases from V and 3 bases from J; bases unmatched to any gene: 4. CDR3 in amino acids: CASRIDRGYEQYF. CDR3 DNA sequence: TGTGCCAGCAGAATAGACAGGGGCTACGAGCAGTACTTC.

This clone has more than one count but fewer than ten. The CDR3 DNA reads as TGCAGCGTGAGGGCAGGGGCTGGCTACACCTTC. Its translation is CSVRAGAGYTF. The chain links TRBV29-1 to TRBJ1-2; weak D call: TRBD1 (6 bases). The CDR3 length is 11 residues. V lost 6 bases, J lost 7 bases, and 12 bases lay in between. The germline gives CDR1 SQVTM, CDR2 ANQGSEA.

This sequence joins TRBV5-1 and TRBJ2-7, with D maybe TRBD2 (5 bases). Deletions cut 4 bases from V and 5 bases from J, with 16 bases between. Germline CDR1 reads SGHRS; CDR2 reads YFSETQ. The CDR3 contains 14 residues. In DNA form, the CDR3 reads TGCGCCAGCAGCCTCGCCGAGAGGGCGGACGAGCAGTACTTC. It is translated as CASSLAERADEQYF.

This sequence joins TRBV2 and TRBJ2-2, with TRBD1 matching 8 bases. Per the germline V gene, CDR1 is SNHLY and CDR2 is FYNNEI. This CDR3 has 17 residues. V trimming: 4 bases; J trimming: 1 base; junction bases outside the gene matches: 8. The chain's CDR3 is CASSGIRDRWNTGELFF. DNA of the CDR3: TGTGCCAGCAGTGGAATCCGGGACAGGTGGAACACCGGGGAGCTGTTTTTT.

In the case of this clone: The germline gene is not matched at one end of the junction; a read error may be the cause. The chain has TRBV6-2 or TRBV6-3 and TRBJ2-7; no definite D call. The CDR3 is made up of 12 amino acids. Germline V gene lookup returns CDR1 MNHEY and CDR2 SVGEGT. CDR3 in amino acids: CASSSPSDEQYF. The CDR3 DNA reads as TGTGCCAGCAGTTCCCCCTCCGACGAGCAGTACTTC.

The chain uses TRBV11-2 and TRBJ2-1; 8 positions match TRBD1. J lost 0 bases, V lost 0 bases, and 10 bases had no gene match. The CDR3 sequence is 19 residues long. Looked up from germline, CDR1 is SGHAT and CDR2 is FQNNGV. CDR3 protein: CASSLDRGTGTGSYNEQFF. DNA of the CDR3: TGTGCCAGCAGCTTAGATCGGGGTACCGGGACAGGCTCCTACAATGAGCAGTTCTTC.